Sequencing of this T cell receptor beta chain was carried out in a study of cytomegalovirus exposure and HLA in healthy donors. Amplification used 60 Vbeta primers and 13 Jbeta primers. Using immunoSEQ multiplex PCR, the repertoire was profiled, and TCRdb retains in-frame clones only, with some absent. The repertoire holds roughly 110,000 clones, about two thirds seen once, with about 2.8% in the top ten. The receptor was isolated from a female donor in good health and CMV-seronegative. The sequencing sample was made of PBMCs.

CDR3 nucleotides: TGTGCCAGCAGCCAGGCAACTAGCGGGAGTGGTGAGACCCAGTACTTC. Translating gives CASSQATSGSGETQYF. The chain joins TRBV4-2 to TRBJ2-5; 11 nucleotides match TRBD2. CDR3 length: 16 residues. Trimming removed 3 bases from V and 5 bases from J; junction bases left unmatched: 8. Germline CDR1 and CDR2: LGHNA and YNFKEQ.